The 16 T cell receptor beta chains given below trace back to one sample, sequenced in a study of blood T cell repertoires in COVID-19. This table comes from immunoSEQ multiplex PCR, and its TCRdb copy is limited to in-frame clones, with some not included. This table holds a few hundred thousand clones, roughly 89% found once. Sequenced material: PBMCs or T cells enriched from blood (not recorded which). The receptors were sampled from a woman aged 25 to 39 who had recovered from COVID-19.

The rearrangement joins TRBV9 to TRBJ1-1; a possible D gene is TRBD1 (5 bases). The CDR3 contains 16 residues. The germline gives CDR1 SGDLS, CDR2 YYNGEE. With 1 base removed from V and 2 bases from J, the gap between germline ends came to 15 bases. CDR3 amino acids: CASSVPVGGFNTEAFF. CDR3 nucleotide sequence: TGTGCCAGCAGCGTACCGGTCGGGGGATTCAACACTGAAGCTTTCTTT.

The V gene is TRBV2, the J gene TRBJ2-1, with 9 positions matching TRBD2. Germline CDR1 is SNHLY and CDR2 is FYNNEI. This CDR3 contains 16 residues. With V trimmed by 4 bases and J by 1 base, 5 bases remained unmatched. The CDR3 DNA is TGTGCCAGCAGTGGGACTAGCGTTTTGTCCTACAATGAGCAGTTCTTC. Translation gives CASSGTSVLSYNEQFF.

This clone was detected only once. The CDR3 protein is CASSTPGQGHLEAFF. The CDR3 bases are TGTGCCAGCAGCACCCCGGGACAGGGACATTTGGAAGCTTTCTTT. The rearrangement uses TRBV6-5 and TRBJ1-1, with 9 bases that match TRBD1. The CDR3 spans 15 residues. The J segment lost 8 bases and the V segment lost 6 bases, leaving 13 bases of the junction unmatched. Germline V gene sequence: CDR1 MNHEY, CDR2 SVGAGI.

The chain carries TRBV4-1 and TRBJ2-2, with D tentatively TRBD2 (5 bases). The CDR3 runs 21 residues. Germline lookup yields CDR1 MGHRA and CDR2 YSYEKL. The V end was cut by 2 bases, the J end by 0 bases, with 25 bases between. CDR3 in DNA: TGCGCCAGCAGCCAACACAATCGATCCTACCGAGCGGAGACGAACACCGGGGAGCTGTTTTTT. Translating gives CASSQHNRSYRAETNTGELFF.

The rearrangement joins TRBV2 to TRBJ2-7; 11 nucleotides agree with TRBD1. Looked up from germline, CDR1 is SNHLY and CDR2 is FYNNEI. J lost 2 bases, V lost 7 bases, and 4 bases had no gene match. The CDR3 contains 14 residues. CDR3 coding DNA: TGTGCCAGCACTTTGGGACAGGGGGCCTACGAGCAGTACTTC. It specifies CASTLGQGAYEQYF. The variable domain in full, completed from reference TRBV2 and TRBJ2-7, reads EPEVTQTPSHQVTQMGQEVILRCVPISNHLYFYWYRQILGQKVEFLVSFYNNEISEKSEIFDDQFSVERPDGSNFTLKIRSTKLEDSAMYFCASTLGQGAYEQYFGPGTRLTVT.

The J gene is TRBJ2-1, the V gene TRBV9, with TRBD2 matching 8 bases. Germline CDR1 is SGDLS and CDR2 is YYNGEE. J lost 8 bases, V lost 0 bases, and 7 bases had no gene match. The length of the CDR3 is 15 residues. CDR3 DNA: TGTGCCAGCAGCGTAGGGTACGGGGGGGCATATGAGCAGTTCTTC. Amino acid sequence: CASSVGYGGAYEQFF.

CDR3 loop: CASSQDRSGTLVNIQYF. The CDR3 nucleotides read TGTGCCAGCAGCCAAGACAGGTCGGGGACATTAGTAAACATTCAGTACTTC. This chain joins TRBV14 and TRBJ2-4; possible D gene TRBD1, 6 bases. The CDR3 covers 17 residues. V lost 0 bases to trimming and J lost 6 bases, with 18 bases between them. Germline values: CDR1 SGHDN, CDR2 FVKESK.

This clone appeared a single time. The gene calls are TRBV25-1 and TRBJ1-1; D unclear. CDR3 length equals 15 residues. Trimming stripped 5 bases from V and 7 bases from J, with 20 bases between. Looked up from germline, CDR1 is MGHDK and CDR2 is SYGVNS. The CDR3 DNA sequence: TGTGCCAGCAGTTCCCAGACTTCCGCCCCGGGTGAAGCTTTCTTT. Translated: CASSSQTSAPGEAFF.

The chain joins TRBV6-2 or TRBV6-3 to TRBJ1-2; no clear D. The CDR3 is 12 amino acids. Germline V gene lookup returns CDR1 MNHEY and CDR2 SVGEGT. Trimming took 3 bases from V and 5 from J, leaving 7 bases between them. The CDR3 sequence: CASSYPSYGYTF. CDR3 in DNA: TGTGCCAGCAGTTATCCCTCGTATGGCTACACCTTC.

This rearrangement joins TRBV19 to TRBJ2-3, with TRBD2 matching 7 bases. V dropped 5 bases and J dropped 4; count of bases not matched to a gene: 6. The CDR3 runs 14 residues. Per germline, CDR1 LNHDA and CDR2 SQIVND (reference sequence). CDR3 DNA: TGTGCCAGTAGTCCCGGACTAGGACCAGATACGCAGTATTTT. It is translated as CASSPGLGPDTQYF.

In its sample, this clone was seen once. The chain combines TRBV5-4 with TRBJ2-5; no definite D call. Germline CDR1 reads SGHNT; CDR2 reads YYREEE (reference sequence). V shed 5 bases and J shed 5 bases, with 19 bases lying between them. The CDR3 contains 15 residues. The CDR3 nucleotides are TGTGCCAGCAGGTCGGTGGGCGAATCGCTCGAGACCCAGTACTTC. Translating it yields CASRSVGESLETQYF.

The chain uses TRBV2 and TRBJ1-6; a weak D match, TRBD1 (5 bases). This CDR3 spans 15 amino acids. CDR1 is SNHLY and CDR2 is FYNNEI in the germline V gene. The V end lost 4 bases, the J end lost 7 bases, and 14 bases lay between the germline ends. This CDR3 is CASSAGQLINSPLHF. The DNA for the CDR3 is TGTGCCAGCAGTGCTGGACAATTAATAAATTCACCCCTCCACTTT.

The chain combines TRBV4-1 with TRBJ2-1, with 11 positions matching TRBD2. The CDR3 has 17 residues. V was clipped by 1 base and J by 8 bases; unmatched bases: 10. Germline V gene sequence: CDR1 MGHRA, CDR2 YSYEKL. CDR3 in amino acids: CASSQVAGLAGLHEQFF. The CDR3 coding sequence is TGCGCCAGCAGCCAAGTGGCAGGACTAGCGGGTTTACATGAGCAGTTCTTC.

The rearrangement uses TRBV25-1 and TRBJ1-1; TRBD1 matches 7 bases. The trim removed 9 bases at V and 0 bases at J, leaving 10 bases unmatched. Looked up from germline, CDR1 is MGHDK and CDR2 is SYGVNS. This CDR3 region has 15 residues. Written as DNA, the CDR3 is TGTGCCAGTTCTCCTGGGGACAGAATGAACACTGAAGCTTTCTTT. It translates to CASSPGDRMNTEAFF.

The gene calls are TRBV27 and TRBJ1-2; weak D call: TRBD1 (5 bases). The CDR3 has 17 residues. V lost 6 bases, J lost 5 bases, and 25 bases lay in between. CDR1 and CDR2 (germline): MNHEY, SMNVEV (reference sequence). The CDR3 DNA follows: TGTGCCAGCAGGCCGGGGGGAGCCGAAGACGATGGGTATGGCTACACCTTC. Translation: CASRPGGAEDDGYGYTF.

The chain joins TRBV2 to TRBJ1-2, with a weak D call TRBD1 (6 bases). Germline lookup yields CDR1 SNHLY and CDR2 FYNNEI. V was shortened by 10 bases and J by 4 bases, with 10 bases between the two germline ends. The CDR3 length is 11 residues. CDR3 residues: CANTGFYGYTF. CDR3 DNA: TGTGCCAACACAGGGTTCTATGGCTACACCTTC.